Listed below are T cell receptor beta chains from one sample, sequenced in a study of T-cell reconstitution after alpha-beta-depleted transplantation in children. TCRdb re-derived calls from the PCR reads in MiXCR, one entry per CDR3 protein. The data show over 550,000 distinct CDR3 sequences, roughly a tenth seen once. This specimen consisted of PBMCs from the stem cell graft donor, obtained from the stem cell graft. These receptors came from a human donor who donated a stem cell graft to a child with acute myeloid leukemia. The conserved cysteine and the conserved F or W are not part of the CDR3 here. Clone size is not always given. Where it is, it says once, few, many or a class for expanded clones.

v_call	j_call	clone_size	cdr3_aa
TRBV2	TRBJ2-3	few	ASCPRLAGDRSTDTQY
TRBV6-1	TRBJ2-7	-	ASSPPPGVAYEQY
TRBV20-1	TRBJ2-1	few	SARDPLGSYNEQF
TRBV29-1	TRBJ2-5	-	SVGTSETQY
TRBV2	TRBJ1-1	few	ASSEFEGRTEAF
TRBV25-1	TRBJ2-5	few	ATSPRTSGETQY
TRBV6-2/TRBV6-3	TRBJ2-4	-	ASSYPSGIGAKNIQY
TRBV29-1	TRBJ2-7	-	SVGVGEQY
TRBV10-3	TRBJ2-7	-	AISVGGSSREQY
TRBV29-1	TRBJ2-1	many	SPSLPTGGSEQF
TRBV6-5	TRBJ1-1	-	ASSLIGGSNTEAF
TRBV12-3/TRBV12-4	TRBJ2-2	many	ASSARGRGTGELF
TRBV7-8	TRBJ1-2	few	ASSLDWQGAGYT
TRBV5-1	TRBJ2-1	few	ASSFRQGLGNEQF
TRBV9	TRBJ2-1	many	ASSLLAGEQF
TRBV9	TRBJ1-6	many	ASSPNPADSPLH
TRBV15	TRBJ2-7	few	ATSREAGGDEQY
TRBV29-1	TRBJ2-3	few	SGKKRGLDTQY